Listed below are T cell receptor beta chains from one sample, sequenced in a study of CD8+CD57+ T cells in acquired aplastic anemia. Each CDR3 protein is one row after TCRdb ran MiXCR on the reads. The sample consists of approximately 270,000 distinct CDR3 sequences, roughly 50% of them appearing once. Source material: sorted CD4+, CD8+, or CD8+CD57+ T cells (not recorded which) from PBMCs. Receptors were obtained from a human donor with severe aplastic anemia or a healthy control (not recorded which). Both conserved end residues are part of each CDR3. A D gene is named only where the DNA matches it firmly. Clone size is not always given. Where it is, it says once, few, many or a class for expanded clones.

J,D,V,size,DNA,CDR3
TRBJ1-4,TRBD1,TRBV10-3,-,TGTGCCATCAGTTCGGGACAGAACAATGAAAAACTGTTTTTT,CAISSGQNNEKLFF
TRBJ2-2,-,TRBV7-9,-,TGTGCCAGCAGCCCCCTCGGGGCCCCGGTCGCCGGGGAGCTGTTTTTT,CASSPLGAPVAGELFF
TRBJ2-1,TRBD1,TRBV2,-,TGTGCCAGCAGTCGCCAGGGGGCTTACAATGAGCAGTTCTTC,CASSRQGAYNEQFF
TRBJ2-1,-,TRBV7-3,-,TGTGCCAGCAGCTACCTGGCCGGGGGCATCAATGAGCAGTTCTTC,CASSYLAGGINEQFF
TRBJ2-7,TRBD2,TRBV6-5,-,TGTGCCAGCAGATCCAGCGGGAGGCTCGAGCAGTACTTC,CASRSSGRLEQYF
TRBJ2-7,TRBD2,TRBV24-1,once,TGTGCCACCGCGACTAGCGGGAGGGCTTACGAGCAGTACTTC,CATATSGRAYEQYF
TRBJ1-6,-,TRBV14,many,TGTGCCAGCAGCCAAGATGACGTTTCACCCCTCCACTTT,CASSQDDVSPLHF
TRBJ1-4,-,TRBV7-2,many,TGTGCCAGCAGCTTAGTTCTTCTCTCGGGTAATGAAAAACTGTTTTTT,CASSLVLLSGNEKLFF
TRBJ1-2,TRBD1,TRBV5-4,-,TGTGCCAGTAGTAGGCTTTCAGGACAGGGGACCTTCTATGGCTACACCTTC,CASSRLSGQGTFYGYTF
TRBJ2-7,TRBD1,TRBV5-5,-,TGTGCCAGCAGCTTAGGACAGGGGGGGTCCCCCTACGAGCAGTACTTC,CASSLGQGGSPYEQYF
TRBJ2-4,TRBD2,TRBV9,many,TGTGCCAGCCACCATGGTAGGACTAGCGGGGGGGATGTAGCCAAAAACATTCAGTACTTC,CASHHGRTSGGDVAKNIQYF
TRBJ1-2,-,TRBV19,-,TGTGCCAGTAGTATACGCCAGGGAGGTGACTATGGCTACACCTTC,CASSIRQGGDYGYTF
TRBJ1-2,TRBD1,TRBV15,-,TGTGCCACCAGCAGTACAGGGGTGGACTATGGCTACACCTTC,CATSSTGVDYGYTF
TRBJ2-5,TRBD1,TRBV19,-,TGTGCCAGTAGCCTCACGACAGGGCTTCAAGAGACCCAGTACTTC,CASSLTTGLQETQYF
TRBJ2-3,-,TRBV9,many,TGTGCCAGCAGCGTAAATCTAGCGTCTCGCACAGATACGCAGTATTTT,CASSVNLASRTDTQYF
TRBJ1-2,-,TRBV29-1,-,TGCAGCGTTGAATCCGGGTCTGACTATGGCTACACCTTC,CSVESGSDYGYTF
TRBJ1-2,-,TRBV7-9,-,TGTGCCAGCAGGTGGTCAGACTATGGCTACACCTTC,CASRWSDYGYTF
TRBJ2-1,TRBD2,TRBV9,-,TGTGCCAGCAGCGATCCTAGCGGGGGGGAGTTCTTC,CASSDPSGGEFF
TRBJ2-7,-,TRBV7-2,-,TGTGCCAGCAGCGTCGGGAGATCCTACGAGCAGTACTTC,CASSVGRSYEQYF
TRBJ2-1,-,TRBV24-1,-,TGTGCCACCAGTGATGGTGGGGTGGTCTACAATGAGCAGTTCTTC,CATSDGGVVYNEQFF
TRBJ1-5,-,TRBV6-6,-,TGTGCCAGCAGCTTAGGGGCAGGGTGGAATCAGCCCCAGCATTTT,CASSLGAGWNQPQHF
TRBJ2-2,-,TRBV12-3/TRBV12-4,-,TGTGCCAGCAGACAAACCGGGGAGCTGTTTTTT,CASRQTGELFF
TRBJ1-4,TRBD1,TRBV6-5,many,TGTGCCAGCAGTTGGACAGGTCGGGAAAAACTGTTTTTT,CASSWTGREKLFF
TRBJ1-2,-,TRBV20-1,-,TGCAGTGCTAGAGTCAGGAAGAACACCGGGGAGCTCGTTGGCTACACCTTC,CSARVRKNTGELVGYTF
TRBJ2-2,-,TRBV12-3/TRBV12-4,many,TGTGCCAGCAGCTCCGGGTCCCGGGGCGCCGGGGAGCTGTTTTTT,CASSSGSRGAGELFF
TRBJ1-3,-,TRBV29-1,-,TGCAGCGTGGCCTTAAGAGACACCATATATTTT,CSVALRDTIYF
TRBJ2-5,TRBD1,TRBV6-5,many,TGTGCCAGCAGTTACGGACAGGGGGTATGGGAGACCCAGTACTTC,CASSYGQGVWETQYF
TRBJ1-1,-,TRBV4-3,many,TGCGCCAGCAGCCAAGGGATGGGGCGGAACACTGAAGCTTTCTTT,CASSQGMGRNTEAFF
TRBJ2-1,-,TRBV2,-,TGTGCCTCCTCACTACGCTCCTACAATGAGCAGTTCTTC,CASSLRSYNEQFF
TRBJ2-2,TRBD1,TRBV12-3/TRBV12-4,-,TGTGCCAGCACCTCAGGGGGCACGAACACCGGGGAGCTGTTTTTT,CASTSGGTNTGELFF
TRBJ2-1,-,TRBV7-2,-,TGTGCCAGCAGCTCGATGACTAGGGTCGATGAGCAGTTCTTC,CASSSMTRVDEQFF
TRBJ1-5,-,TRBV27,few,TGTGCCAGCAGTTTAAGGGGGTTCCAGCCCCAGCATTTT,CASSLRGFQPQHF
TRBJ2-1,-,TRBV24-1,few,TGTGCCACCAGTGACCCCTGGGGGGTGCAGTTCTTC,CATSDPWGVQFF
TRBJ1-5,-,TRBV7-7,-,TGTGCCAGCAGCCCCGGGACCGGACAGCCCCAGCATTTT,CASSPGTGQPQHF
TRBJ1-1,-,TRBV5-1,-,TGCGCCAGCAGCTTGGGGTACGGGGCGAAGCAGAGTGAAGCTTTCTTT,CASSLGYGAKQSEAFF
TRBJ2-7,TRBD1,TRBV7-8,few,TGTGCCAGCAGCGTCGGTGCAGGGGGTACTTACGAGCAGTACTTC,CASSVGAGGTYEQYF
TRBJ1-6,TRBD1,TRBV18,many,TGTGCCAGCCGACAGGGTCTTGTTGAATCCCTCCACTTT,CASRQGLVESLHF
TRBJ1-2,TRBD1,TRBV20-1,-,TGCAGTGCTAGAGCATCTTCTGGACAGGCCACCTATGGCTACACCTTC,CSARASSGQATYGYTF
TRBJ2-7,-,TRBV5-1,once,TGCGCCAGCAGCGCCTACCCCAGGGCCTACGAGCAGTACTTC,CASSAYPRAYEQYF
TRBJ1-5,-,TRBV12-3/TRBV12-4,many,TGTGCCAGCAGTTTAGTGGGTGAGGCTCAGCCCCAGCATTTT,CASSLVGEAQPQHF
TRBJ2-3,TRBD1,TRBV19,many,TGTGCCAGTAGTGAAGGACAGGGGGCTATTCCAGATACGCAGTATTTT,CASSEGQGAIPDTQYF
TRBJ2-7,TRBD1,TRBV15,-,TGTGCCACCAGCAGTGCTCCGGACAGGGGCGGAGAGCAGTACTTC,CATSSAPDRGGEQYF
TRBJ1-2,TRBD1,TRBV5-4,many,TGTGCCAGCAGCTTGGGGTCCCAGGGGGCCTATGGCTACACCTTC,CASSLGSQGAYGYTF
TRBJ2-3,TRBD2,TRBV5-1,many,TGCGCCAGCAGCCCCCCGACTAGCGGGGGGGGGAGCACAGATACGCAGTATTTT,CASSPPTSGGGSTDTQYF
TRBJ1-1,TRBD1,TRBV20-1,-,TGCAGTGCTAGAGATCCGACAGGGGGCCTGAACACTGAAGCTTTCTTT,CSARDPTGGLNTEAFF
TRBJ2-7,-,TRBV7-9,-,TGTGCCAGCAGCTTAGATTCGATAGGGGCTCGGAACTACGAGCAGTACTTC,CASSLDSIGARNYEQYF
TRBJ2-7,TRBD2,TRBV20-1,many,TGCAGTGCTAAAACCGGGACTAGCGGGGCCGTACAGTACTTC,CSAKTGTSGAVQYF
TRBJ1-5,-,TRBV10-3,-,TGTGCCATCAGTGTGGACCAGGGGAATCAGCCCCAGCATTTT,CAISVDQGNQPQHF
TRBJ2-6,-,TRBV10-3,few,TGTGCCATCAAAGCAGGCATCCTCTCTGGGGCCAACGTCCTGACTTTC,CAIKAGILSGANVLTF